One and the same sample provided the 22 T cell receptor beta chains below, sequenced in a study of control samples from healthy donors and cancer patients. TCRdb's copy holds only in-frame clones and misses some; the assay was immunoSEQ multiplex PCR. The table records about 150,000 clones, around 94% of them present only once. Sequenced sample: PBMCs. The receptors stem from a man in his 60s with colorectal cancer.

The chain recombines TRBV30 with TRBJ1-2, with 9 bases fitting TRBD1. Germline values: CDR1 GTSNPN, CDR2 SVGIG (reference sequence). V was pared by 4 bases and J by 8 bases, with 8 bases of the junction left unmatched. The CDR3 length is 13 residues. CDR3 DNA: TGTGCCTGGAAAACGGGACAGGGAGACGGCTACACCTTC. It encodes CAWKTGQGDGYTF. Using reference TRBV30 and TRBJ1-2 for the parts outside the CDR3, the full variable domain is SQTIHQWPATLVQPVGSPLSLECTVEGTSNPNLYWYRQAAGRGLQLLFYSVGIGQISSEVPQNLSASRPQDRQFILSSKKLLLSDSGFYLCAWKTGQGDGYTFGSGTRLTVV.

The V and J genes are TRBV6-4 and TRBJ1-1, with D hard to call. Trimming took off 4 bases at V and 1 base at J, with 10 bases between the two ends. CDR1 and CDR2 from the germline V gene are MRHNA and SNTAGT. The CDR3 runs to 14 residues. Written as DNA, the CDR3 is TGTGCCAGCAGTGCTAGGGTGGAGAACACTGAAGCTTTCTTT. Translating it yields CASSARVENTEAFF.

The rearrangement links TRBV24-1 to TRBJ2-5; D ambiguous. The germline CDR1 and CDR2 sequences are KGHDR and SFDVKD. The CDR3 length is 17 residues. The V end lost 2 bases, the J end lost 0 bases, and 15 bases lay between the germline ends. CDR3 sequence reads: CATSDSGRRTYQETQYF. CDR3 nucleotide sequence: TGTGCCACCAGTGATTCTGGCAGGCGGACCTACCAAGAGACCCAGTACTTC.

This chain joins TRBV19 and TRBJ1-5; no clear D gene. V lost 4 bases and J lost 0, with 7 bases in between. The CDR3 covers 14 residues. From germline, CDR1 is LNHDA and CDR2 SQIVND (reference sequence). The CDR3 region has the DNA TGTGCCAGTAGTAGACGGGATAGCAATCAGCCCCAGCATTTT. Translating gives CASSRRDSNQPQHF.

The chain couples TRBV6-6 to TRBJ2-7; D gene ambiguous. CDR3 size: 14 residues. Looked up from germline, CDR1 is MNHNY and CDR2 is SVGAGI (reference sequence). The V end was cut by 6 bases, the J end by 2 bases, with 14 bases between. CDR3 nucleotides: TGTGCCAGCAGGCCCACAAGATTTGCCTACGAGCAGTACTTC. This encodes CASRPTRFAYEQYF.

The CDR3 DNA reads TGTGCCAGCAGCACTGGGGGAGGAGGCCCCTATGGCTACACCTTC. Translating it yields CASSTGGGGPYGYTF. This chain joins TRBV3-1 (or the pseudogene TRBV3-2) and TRBJ1-2, with D perhaps matching TRBD1 (5 bases). Per germline, CDR1 LGHDT and CDR2 YNNKEL (reference sequence). The V gene lost 5 bases and the J gene lost 4 bases, with 17 bases spanning the gap. CDR3 length: 15 amino acids.

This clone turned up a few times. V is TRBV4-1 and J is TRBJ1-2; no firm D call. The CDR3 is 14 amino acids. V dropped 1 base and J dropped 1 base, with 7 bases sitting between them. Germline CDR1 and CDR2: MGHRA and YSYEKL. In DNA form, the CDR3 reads TGCGCCAGCAGCCAAGGGTGGGGTAACTATGGCTACACCTTC. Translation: CASSQGWGNYGYTF.

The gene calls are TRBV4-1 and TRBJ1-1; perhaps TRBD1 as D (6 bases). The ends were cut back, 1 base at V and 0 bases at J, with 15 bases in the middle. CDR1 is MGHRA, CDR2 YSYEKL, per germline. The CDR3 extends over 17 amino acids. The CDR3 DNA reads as TGCGCCAGCAGCCAAGGGGGGCTGGGGGGGATGAACACTGAAGCTTTCTTT. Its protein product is CASSQGGLGGMNTEAFF.

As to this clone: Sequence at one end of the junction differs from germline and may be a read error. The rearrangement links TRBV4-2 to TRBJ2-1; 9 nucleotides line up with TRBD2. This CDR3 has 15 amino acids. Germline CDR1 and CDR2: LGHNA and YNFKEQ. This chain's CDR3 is CATSQEGGGGYEQFF. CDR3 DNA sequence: TGTGCCACCAGCCAAGAAGGCGGGGGGGGATATGAGCAGTTCTTC.

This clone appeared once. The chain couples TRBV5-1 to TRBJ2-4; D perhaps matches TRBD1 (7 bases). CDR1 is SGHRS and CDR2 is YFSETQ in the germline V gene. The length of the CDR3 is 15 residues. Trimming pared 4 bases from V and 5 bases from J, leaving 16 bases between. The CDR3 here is CASSGNRGGENIQYF. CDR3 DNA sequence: TGCGCCAGCAGCGGGAACAGGGGAGGCGAAAACATTCAGTACTTC.

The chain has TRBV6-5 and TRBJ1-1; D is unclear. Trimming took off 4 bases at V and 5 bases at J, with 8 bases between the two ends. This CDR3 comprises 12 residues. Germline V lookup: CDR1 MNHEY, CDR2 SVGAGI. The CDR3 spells CASSSVGTEAFF. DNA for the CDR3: TGTGCCAGCAGTTCCGTCGGGACTGAAGCTTTCTTT.

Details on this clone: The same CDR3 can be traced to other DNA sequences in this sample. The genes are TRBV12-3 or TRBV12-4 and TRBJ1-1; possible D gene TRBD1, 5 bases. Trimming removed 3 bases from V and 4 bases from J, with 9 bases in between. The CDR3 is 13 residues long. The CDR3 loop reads CASSFRGGTEAFF. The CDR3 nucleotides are TGTGCCAGCAGTTTTCGGGGCGGCACTGAAGCTTTCTTT.

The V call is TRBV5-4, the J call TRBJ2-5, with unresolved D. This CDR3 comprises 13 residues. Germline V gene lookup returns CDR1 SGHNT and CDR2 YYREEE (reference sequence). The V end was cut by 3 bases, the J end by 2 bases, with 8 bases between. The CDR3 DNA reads TGTGCCAGCAGCTCAACATGGCAAGAGACCCAGTACTTC. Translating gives CASSSTWQETQYF.

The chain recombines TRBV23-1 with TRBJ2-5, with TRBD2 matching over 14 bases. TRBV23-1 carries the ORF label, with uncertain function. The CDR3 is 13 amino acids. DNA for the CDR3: TGCGCTGGACTAGCGGGGGGAAGCGAGACCCAGTACTTC. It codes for CAGLAGGSETQYF.

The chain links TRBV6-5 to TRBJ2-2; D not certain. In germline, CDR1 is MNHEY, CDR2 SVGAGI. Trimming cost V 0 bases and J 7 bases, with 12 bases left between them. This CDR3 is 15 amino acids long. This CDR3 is CASSYSWATDGELFF. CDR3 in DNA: TGTGCCAGCAGTTACTCGTGGGCTACGGACGGGGAGCTGTTTTTT.

The CDR3 region has the DNA TGTGCCAGCAGTTTTTCAGGACAGGGGGCGGGGGGCTACACCTTC. This codes for CASSFSGQGAGGYTF. The gene calls are TRBV27 and TRBJ1-2; TRBD1 matches 11 bases. Trimming at V came to 3 bases and at J to 8 bases, leaving 8 bases not matched to a gene. Germline V CDR1 and CDR2: MNHEY, SMNVEV (reference sequence). The CDR3 consists of 15 residues.

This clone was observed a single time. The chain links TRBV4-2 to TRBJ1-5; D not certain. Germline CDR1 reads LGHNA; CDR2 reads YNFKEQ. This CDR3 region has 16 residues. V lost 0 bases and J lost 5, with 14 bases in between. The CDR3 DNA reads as TGTGCCAGCAGCCAAGAATATAGGACGGATCATCAGCCCCAGCATTTT. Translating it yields CASSQEYRTDHQPQHF.

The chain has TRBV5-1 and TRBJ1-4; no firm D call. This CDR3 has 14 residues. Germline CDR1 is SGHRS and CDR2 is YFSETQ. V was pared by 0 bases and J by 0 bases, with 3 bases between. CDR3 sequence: CASSLVATNEKLFF. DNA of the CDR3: TGCGCCAGCAGCTTGGTTGCAACTAATGAAAAACTGTTTTTT.

Written as DNA, the CDR3 is TGCGCCAGCAGCTTACGTAGCGGGGGGAACACCGGGGAGCTGTTTTTT. Translation gives CASSLRSGGNTGELFF. V usage is TRBV5-1 and J usage is TRBJ2-2; 9 bases map to TRBD2. J lost 1 base, V lost 2 bases, and 3 bases had no gene match. CDR1 is SGHRS and CDR2 is YFSETQ in the germline V gene. This CDR3 region has 16 residues.

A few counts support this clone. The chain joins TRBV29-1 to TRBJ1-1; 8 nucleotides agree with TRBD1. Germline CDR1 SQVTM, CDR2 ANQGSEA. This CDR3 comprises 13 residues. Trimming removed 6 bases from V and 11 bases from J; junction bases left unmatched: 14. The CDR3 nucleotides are TGCAGCGTCGGGGGACAGGAACCGCGGGGGGCTTTCTTT. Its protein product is CSVGGQEPRGAFF.

The CDR3 protein is CAIRGDSMNTEAFF. CDR3 nucleotide sequence: TGTGCCATCAGGGGGGATAGCATGAACACTGAAGCTTTCTTT. The chain carries TRBV10-3 and TRBJ1-1; perhaps TRBD1 as D (5 bases). This CDR3 comprises 14 residues. With 6 bases removed from V and 0 bases from J, the gap between germline ends came to 11 bases. CDR1 ENHRY and CDR2 SYGVKD come from the germline V gene.

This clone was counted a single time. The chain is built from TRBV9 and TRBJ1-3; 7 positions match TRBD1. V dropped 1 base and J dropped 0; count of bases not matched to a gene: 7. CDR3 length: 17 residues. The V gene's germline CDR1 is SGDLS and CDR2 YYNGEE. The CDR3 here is CASSVSTGTFSGNTIYF. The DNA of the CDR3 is TGTGCCAGCAGCGTATCGACAGGGACTTTCTCTGGAAACACCATATATTTT.